Below, 19 T cell receptor beta chains from the same sample are listed, as sequenced in a study of cytomegalovirus exposure and HLA in healthy donors. The PCR made use of 60 Vbeta and 13 Jbeta primers. Here immunoSEQ multiplex PCR was the method, and the copy in TCRdb shows in-frame clones only, minus some. The sample gives 120,000 or so clones, approximately 75% of which show up once; about 5% is in the top ten. The specimen sequenced was PBMCs. The receptors come from a man aged 45-65 years in good health and CMV-seropositive.

The chain couples TRBV6-1 to TRBJ2-1; weak D call: TRBD1 (5 bases). Germline values: CDR1 MNHNS, CDR2 SASEGT. The CDR3 is 12 residues long. Trimming removed 5 bases from V and 10 bases from J, with 12 bases in between. The CDR3 here is CASSTREREQFF. The CDR3 DNA follows: TGTGCCAGCAGTACCAGGGAACGGGAGCAGTTCTTC.

This chain uses TRBV18 with TRBJ1-1; possible D gene TRBD1, 5 bases. The CDR3 totals 15 residues. Trimming pared 3 bases from V and 4 bases from J, leaving 15 bases between. Germline V gives CDR1 KGHSH, CDR2 LQKENI. As DNA, the CDR3 is TGTGCCAGCTCACCTATCGGGGGAGGGACCACTGAAGCTTTCTTT. This gives the protein CASSPIGGGTTEAFF.

V is TRBV30 and J is TRBJ1-1; possible D gene TRBD1, 5 bases. Germline V CDR1 and CDR2: GTSNPN, SVGIG (reference sequence). Trimming pared 5 bases from V and 1 base from J, leaving 14 bases between. The CDR3 runs to 14 residues. The CDR3 DNA reads as TGTGCCTGGGGCGTGGGGCGCGGGAACACTGAAGCTTTCTTT. Amino acids: CAWGVGRGNTEAFF.

The CDR3 loop reads CASSQQRGETQYF. CDR3 bases: TGTGCCAGCAGCCAACAACGGGGAGAGACCCAGTACTTC. The chain is built from TRBV7-9 and TRBJ2-5, with a possible D match to TRBD2 (5 bases). The CDR3 contains 13 residues. CDR1 and CDR2 (germline): SEHNR, FQNEAQ (reference sequence). Between the trimmed V and J ends, which lost 5 bases and 4 bases, there was a span of 11 bases.

This clone has a handful of counts. This rearrangement joins TRBV4-1 to TRBJ1-2, with 9 positions matching TRBD1. The CDR3 totals 15 residues. Germline V gene sequence: CDR1 MGHRA, CDR2 YSYEKL. V lost 0 bases to trimming and J lost 6 bases; unmatched junction nucleotides: 5. CDR3 in amino acids: CASSQDWDRDNGYTF. For the CDR3, the DNA is TGCGCCAGCAGCCAAGATTGGGACAGGGATAATGGCTACACCTTC.

Notes on this clone: Other nucleotide sequences from this sample produce the same CDR3. This rearrangement joins TRBV30 to TRBJ1-6, with a tentative D call TRBD1 (6 bases). CDR1 is GTSNPN, CDR2 SVGIG, per germline (reference sequence). The CDR3 sequence is 16 residues long. Trimming stripped 7 bases from V and 0 bases from J, with 16 bases between. The CDR3, as DNA: TGTGCCTACTCCCCGACAGGCAACTCCTATAATTCACCCCTCCACTTT. This codes for CAYSPTGNSYNSPLHF.

To note about this clone: One end of the junction does not line up with germline, which may come from a read error. The chain employs TRBV7-2 and TRBJ1-2; D perhaps matches TRBD1 (6 bases). In germline, CDR1 is SGHTA, CDR2 FQGNSA. There are 14 residues in the CDR3. The CDR3 is CASSLQGIFYGCTF. DNA of the CDR3: TGTGCCAGCAGCCTACAGGGAATCTTCTATGGCTGCACCTTC.

The V call is TRBV6-1, the J call TRBJ2-2, with TRBD1 as a possible D gene (5 bases). The V gene's germline CDR1 is MNHNS and CDR2 SASEGT. This CDR3 is built from 14 residues. The V gene lost 3 bases and the J gene lost 2 bases, with 7 bases spanning the gap. CDR3 residues: CASSEGLNTGELFF. CDR3 coding DNA: TGTGCCAGCAGTGAGGGGCTCAACACCGGGGAGCTGTTTTTT.

This chain joins TRBV6-1 and TRBJ2-7; TRBD1 agrees at 9 bases. Looked up from germline, CDR1 is MNHNS and CDR2 is SASEGT. CDR3 size: 14 residues. Trimming at V came to 4 bases and at J to 2 bases, leaving 3 bases not matched to a gene. CDR3 amino acids: CASSGGDRAYEQYF. The CDR3 DNA follows: TGTGCCAGCAGTGGGGGGGACAGGGCCTACGAGCAGTACTTC.

The V gene is TRBV7-8, the J gene TRBJ1-6; the D gene is possibly TRBD1 (6 bases). The CDR3 contains 17 residues. In germline, CDR1 is SGHVS, CDR2 FQNEAQ. The V end was cut by 5 bases, the J end by 0 bases, with 14 bases between. In nucleotides, the CDR3 is TGTGCCAGCAGCCCTTACAGGGTTACCTCCTATAATTCACCCCTCCACTTT. This sequence encodes CASSPYRVTSYNSPLHF.

The V and J genes are TRBV5-1 and TRBJ1-6; TRBD1 might be the D (5 bases). The CDR3 runs 17 residues. Deletions cut 4 bases from V and 6 bases from J, with 20 bases between. Germline V gene sequence: CDR1 SGHRS, CDR2 YFSETQ. The DNA for the CDR3 is TGCGCCAGCAGCCCGGAGGGGCCCCCAGGATCTAATTCACCCCTCCACTTT. It translates to CASSPEGPPGSNSPLHF.

The sample holds a few counts of this clone. The chain has TRBV2 and TRBJ2-1, with TRBD1 matching over 10 bases. With 6 bases clipped from V and 9 bases from J, the junction kept 5 bases outside the gene matches. The CDR3 totals 13 residues. Germline assignment: CDR1 SNHLY and CDR2 FYNNEI. The CDR3 DNA reads TGTGCCAGCAGGGGGACAGGGGAGGGTGAGCAGTTCTTC. Translated: CASRGTGEGEQFF.

This clone was observed once. This rearrangement joins TRBV5-1 to TRBJ1-4; weak D call: TRBD1 (5 bases). The CDR3 is made up of 16 amino acids. Germline V gives CDR1 SGHRS, CDR2 YFSETQ. The V end lost 4 bases, the J end lost 8 bases, and 21 bases lay between the germline ends. The DNA for the CDR3 is TGCGCCAGCAGCCGGGGGGACGGCTTGGGTGGGGAAAAACTGTTTTTT. Its translation is CASSRGDGLGGEKLFF.

The rearrangement uses TRBV18 and TRBJ2-1; D might be TRBD1 (5 bases). CDR3 size: 13 residues. Germline assignment: CDR1 KGHSH and CDR2 LQKENI. Trimming left V 4 bases short and J 7 bases short, with 11 bases between. The CDR3 protein is CASSQGRSNEQFF. CDR3 sequence (DNA): TGTGCCAGCTCACAGGGGCGTTCGAATGAGCAGTTCTTC.

The chain combines TRBV7-2 with TRBJ2-3, with 11 bases matching TRBD1. Germline assignment: CDR1 SGHTA and CDR2 FQGNSA. The junction had 13 bases not matched to a gene; V was cut back by 3 bases and J by 8 bases. This CDR3 region has 17 residues. CDR3 amino acids: CASSLAGTGGGRGTQYF. CDR3 bases: TGTGCCAGCAGCTTGGCTGGGACAGGGGGGGGGCGGGGTACGCAGTATTTT.

This rearrangement joins TRBV4-1 to TRBJ2-1; D perhaps matches TRBD2 (5 bases). V was trimmed by 2 bases and J by 2 bases, leaving 10 bases between them. Per the germline V gene, CDR1 is MGHRA and CDR2 is YSYEKL. The CDR3 is 15 amino acids. The CDR3 protein is CASSQPSLAYNEQFF. The CDR3 bases are TGCGCCAGCAGCCAACCGTCACTAGCCTACAATGAGCAGTTCTTC.

V is TRBV19 and J is TRBJ1-1; D perhaps matches TRBD1 (6 bases). V shed 3 bases and J shed 3 bases, with 11 bases lying between them. Germline V CDR1 and CDR2: LNHDA, SQIVND (reference sequence). The CDR3 covers 14 residues. The CDR3 here is CASSIVGADTEAFF. CDR3 in DNA: TGTGCCAGTAGTATCGTGGGGGCGGACACTGAAGCTTTCTTT.

The J gene is TRBJ1-6, the V gene TRBV2; 7 bases fit TRBD1. The CDR3 is 14 residues long. V shed 5 bases, J shed 14 bases, and the junction held 12 bases outside the gene matches. Germline assignment: CDR1 SNHLY and CDR2 FYNNEI. The CDR3 DNA is TGTGCCAGCAGTTCCGGGACAGCCGATGGGGCCCTCCACTTT. Protein product: CASSSGTADGALHF.

This clone appeared a few times. V is TRBV7-2 and J is TRBJ2-7; a possible D gene is TRBD2 (5 bases). Germline CDR1 and CDR2: SGHTA and FQGNSA. Trimming removed 5 bases from V and 6 bases from J, with 20 bases in between. The CDR3 is 15 residues long. The CDR3 sequence is CASSPSRTQPSEQYF. Written as DNA, the CDR3 is TGTGCCAGCAGCCCGTCCCGGACTCAGCCCAGCGAGCAGTACTTC.